A single sample gave rise to the 27 T cell receptor beta chains below, sequenced in a study of vaccination and CD4 T cells after COVID-19. A single record per CDR3 protein comes from TCRdb applying MiXCR to the PCR reads. Here the sample spans more than 20,000 distinct CDR3 sequences, under 60% being singletons. Sequenced material: CD4+ T cells from blood, taken before SARS-CoV-2 vaccination. The origin of the receptors is a human donor who had recovered from COVID-19.

This chain connects TRBV24-1 to TRBJ1-2; no definite D call. CDR3 length equals 13 residues. The V end was cut by 7 bases, the J end by 0 bases, with 8 bases between. CDR1 KGHDR and CDR2 SFDVKD come from the germline V gene. CDR3 DNA sequence: TGTGCCACCAGGGACCCCTCTAACTATGGCTACACCTTC. Translated, it gives CATRDPSNYGYTF.

This chain's CDR3 is CSARGGAGVETQYF. For the CDR3, the DNA is TGCAGTGCTCGGGGCGGTGCGGGAGTGGAGACCCAGTACTTC. The chain is built from TRBV20-1 and TRBJ2-5; 7 bases agree with TRBD2. The V gene end was trimmed by 5 bases and the J gene end by 5 bases; junction bases not matched to a gene: 11. CDR1 and CDR2 (germline): DFQATT, SNEGSKA (reference sequence). This CDR3 is built from 14 residues.

This clonotype has just one count. The gene calls are TRBV19 and TRBJ2-6, with 9 bases matching TRBD2. Germline loops: CDR1 LNHDA, CDR2 SQIVND (reference sequence). CDR3 length equals 20 residues. V dropped 5 bases and J dropped 2; count of bases not matched to a gene: 16. Here the CDR3 DNA reads TGTGCCAGTAGTTCCTCCGCGGTTGGCGGGAGGGCCGCTGGGGCCAACGTCCTGACTTTC. This encodes CASSSSAVGGRAAGANVLTF.

In this sample, this clonotype turned up once. The chain recombines TRBV11-2 with TRBJ1-2, with 9 positions matching TRBD1. Unmatched junction bases numbered 7, after V lost 5 bases and J lost 6 bases. Germline values: CDR1 SGHAT, CDR2 FQNNGV. This CDR3 has 14 residues. For the CDR3, the DNA is TGTGCCAGCAGCGCTACAACAGGGGGCAATGGCTACACCTTC. Amino acids: CASSATTGGNGYTF.

The chain combines TRBV12-3 or TRBV12-4 with TRBJ1-5; tentative D call: TRBD1 (6 bases). V dropped 3 bases and J dropped 4 bases, with 10 bases sitting between them. The CDR3 runs 14 residues. The CDR3 DNA reads as TGTGCCAGCAGTTTGTGGGGGGCGAATCAGCCCCAGCATTTT. Amino acids: CASSLWGANQPQHF.

This clonotype was observed once. The CDR3: CASSDRGAYEQYF. DNA for the CDR3: TGTGCCAGCTCCGACAGGGGCGCCTACGAGCAGTACTTC. The V and J genes are TRBV6-2 or TRBV6-3 and TRBJ2-7; TRBD1 matches 8 bases. Germline loops: CDR1 MNHEY, CDR2 SVGEGT. The CDR3 runs to 13 residues. Trimming cost V 8 bases and J 2 bases; bases outside gene matches: 5.

This clonotype was counted only a few times. The chain carries TRBV27 and TRBJ2-5; the D gene is possibly TRBD1 (5 bases). The CDR3 contains 17 residues. Trimming pared 0 bases from V and 5 bases from J, leaving 19 bases between. The V gene's germline CDR1 is MNHEY and CDR2 SMNVEV (reference sequence). This CDR3 is CASSLSLNRRGDETQYF. The CDR3 DNA reads as TGTGCCAGCAGTTTATCGCTAAACAGGCGAGGAGACGAGACCCAGTACTTC.

This chain connects TRBV7-3 to TRBJ2-6, with D unresolved. The CDR3 is made up of 17 amino acids. V lost 0 bases, J lost 0 bases, and 9 bases lay in between. CDR1 is SGHTA and CDR2 is FQGTGA in the germline V gene. CDR3 coding DNA: TGTGCCAGCAGCTTAACTGGCAGGAGCTCTGGGGCCAACGTCCTGACTTTC. It encodes CASSLTGRSSGANVLTF.

This clonotype was recorded a few times. The rearrangement uses TRBV15 and TRBJ2-1; D assignment may be TRBD1 or TRBD2 (5 bases each). Germline-derived CDR1 and CDR2 are LNHNV and YYDKDF (reference sequence). Trimming removed 1 base from V and 9 bases from J, with 22 bases in between. This CDR3 comprises 17 residues. CDR3 protein: CATSRGFHGARLGEQFF. CDR3 nucleotide sequence: TGTGCCACCAGCAGAGGGTTCCACGGGGCCCGACTTGGTGAGCAGTTCTTC.

The V call is TRBV6-2 or TRBV6-3, the J call TRBJ2-1; D gene ambiguous. Trimming removed 7 bases at V and 8 bases at J, with 18 bases between. This CDR3 region has 14 residues. The germline V gene encodes CDR1 MNHEY and CDR2 SVGEGT. The CDR3 nucleotides read TGTGCCAGCACCCTATCCCTTTGGGGTGATGAGCAGTTCTTC. As protein: CASTLSLWGDEQFF.

The J gene is TRBJ2-4, the V gene TRBV7-2; the D gene is possibly TRBD1 (5 bases). The germline V gene encodes CDR1 SGHTA and CDR2 FQGNSA. V dropped 3 bases and J dropped 0 bases, with 12 bases sitting between them. The CDR3 is 16 residues long. CDR3 protein: CASSLETVLAKNIQYF. Written as DNA, the CDR3 is TGTGCCAGCAGCTTGGAGACAGTTCTAGCCAAAAACATTCAGTACTTC.

This clonotype was observed a handful of times. This CDR3 reads CSALRTGGAHSPLHF. CDR3 DNA: TGCAGTGCCCTAAGGACAGGGGGCGCTCATTCACCCCTCCACTTT. The rearrangement joins TRBV20-1 to TRBJ1-6, with 11 bases matching TRBD1. This CDR3 has 15 amino acids. V lost 6 bases, J lost 8 bases, and 9 bases stayed unmatched. Germline assignment: CDR1 DFQATT and CDR2 SNEGSKA (reference sequence).

The CDR3 region has the DNA TGCAGTGCTAGTCACGCTCAGACCCAGTACTTC. It yields the protein CSASHAQTQYF. The genes are TRBV20-1 and TRBJ2-5; D unresolved. The V gene's germline CDR1 is DFQATT and CDR2 SNEGSKA (reference sequence). Deletions cut 3 bases from V and 6 bases from J, with 8 bases between. This CDR3 region has 11 residues.

Note on this clonotype: One end of the junction is discordant with germline, which a read error may explain. The J gene is TRBJ2-3, the V gene TRBV19, with 9 nucleotides matching TRBD2. The CDR3 has 14 residues. Germline lookup yields CDR1 LNHDA and CDR2 SQIVND (reference sequence). Here the CDR3 DNA reads TGTGCCAGTAGAATAGCGGGAGCAGCAGATACGCAGTATTTT. Its translation is CASRIAGAADTQYF.

This chain connects TRBV20-1 to TRBJ2-4; D gene uncertain. The CDR3 loop spans 15 amino acids. V was clipped by 6 bases and J by 2 bases, with 17 bases between them. CDR1 and CDR2 from the germline V gene are DFQATT and SNEGSKA (reference sequence). The CDR3 here is CSAESSRGSKNIQYF. The CDR3 DNA reads as TGCAGTGCAGAGTCGTCCCGCGGATCCAAAAACATTCAGTACTTC.

The chain joins TRBV6-5 to TRBJ2-7; 10 nucleotides match TRBD2. The germline V gene encodes CDR1 MNHEY and CDR2 SVGAGI. V was pared by 0 bases and J by 7 bases, with 6 bases of the junction left unmatched. The CDR3 contains 15 residues. CDR3 amino acids: CASSYSSGRAGEQYF. The CDR3 region has the DNA TGTGCCAGCAGTTACTCGAGCGGGAGGGCCGGAGAGCAGTACTTC.

This clonotype was seen only once. The chain combines TRBV7-2 with TRBJ2-1; D is tentatively TRBD1 or TRBD2 (7 bases each). Germline values: CDR1 SGHTA, CDR2 FQGNSA. The CDR3 is made up of 13 amino acids. Trimming took 5 bases from V and 5 from J, leaving 10 bases between them. The CDR3 is CASSQGGDNEQFF. The CDR3 DNA is TGTGCCAGCAGCCAGGGGGGGGACAATGAGCAGTTCTTC.

This clonotype has just a few counts. The CDR3 bases are TGTGCCAGCAGCCCCAGGGGGGCTGGAAACACCATATATTTT. It encodes CASSPRGAGNTIYF. V and J are TRBV7-9 and TRBJ1-3, with 7 bases that match TRBD1. V lost 5 bases to trimming and J lost 2 bases; unmatched junction nucleotides: 3. CDR1 and CDR2 (germline): SEHNR, FQNEAQ (reference sequence). This CDR3 has 14 residues.

A few counts support this clonotype. This chain links TRBV2 with TRBJ1-2; D not certain. This CDR3 is built from 12 residues. Trimming took off 4 bases at V and 8 bases at J, with 11 bases between the two ends. Germline V CDR1 and CDR2: SNHLY, FYNNEI. The CDR3 loop is CASSGPIHGYTF. The CDR3 DNA reads TGTGCCAGCAGTGGCCCCATTCACGGCTACACCTTC.

The rearrangement links TRBV10-3 to TRBJ1-5; the D gene is possibly TRBD1 (6 bases). Germline CDR1 and CDR2: ENHRY and SYGVKD. With 10 bases removed from V and 0 bases from J, the gap between germline ends came to 13 bases. The CDR3 consists of 14 residues. The CDR3 region is CASRDNYSNQPQHF. Here the CDR3 DNA reads TGTGCCAGCCGGGACAACTATAGCAATCAGCCCCAGCATTTT.

The chain joins TRBV7-9 to TRBJ1-2; TRBD1 matches 7 bases. V shed 3 bases, J shed 4 bases, and the junction held 8 bases outside the gene matches. From germline, CDR1 is SEHNR and CDR2 FQNEAQ (reference sequence). This CDR3 has 15 amino acids. The CDR3 loop is CASSFLTGNGYGYTF. CDR3 coding DNA: TGTGCCAGCAGCTTTTTGACAGGGAATGGCTATGGCTACACCTTC.

V is TRBV5-1 and J is TRBJ2-1, with 8 bases aligning to TRBD2. The CDR3 covers 16 residues. Trimming took 4 bases from V and 9 from J; bases not matched to a gene: 15. Germline lookup yields CDR1 SGHRS and CDR2 YFSETQ. CDR3 sequence (DNA): TGCGCCAGCAGCAGGGGCGCAAGCGGGAGTATGGTTGAGCAGTTCTTC. It codes for CASSRGASGSMVEQFF.

J is TRBJ2-3 and V is TRBV7-2; tentative D call: TRBD2 (5 bases). Looked up from germline, CDR1 is SGHTA and CDR2 is FQGNSA. The CDR3 consists of 13 residues. V lost 6 bases and J lost 2, with 9 bases in between. This CDR3 is CASSFSVTDTQYF. In DNA, the CDR3 is TGTGCCAGCAGTTTTAGCGTCACAGATACGCAGTATTTT.

In its sample, this clonotype was seen a few times. This chain links TRBV20-1 with TRBJ2-1; maybe TRBD1 (5 bases). V dropped 5 bases and J dropped 9 bases, with 11 bases sitting between them. The CDR3 is 11 residues long. Germline values: CDR1 DFQATT, CDR2 SNEGSKA (reference sequence). CDR3 DNA sequence: TGCAGTGCTCCTGGGGCAGGTGAGCAGTTCTTC. Translation: CSAPGAGEQFF.

The rearrangement uses TRBV5-4 and TRBJ2-7, with D unresolved. Trimming took 4 bases from V and 0 from J, leaving 11 bases between them. This CDR3 region has 14 residues. In germline, CDR1 is SGHNT, CDR2 YYREEE (reference sequence). The CDR3 here is CASSHKADSYEQYF. CDR3 nucleotides: TGTGCCAGCAGCCATAAGGCGGACTCCTACGAGCAGTACTTC.

This clonotype counts as medium-sized (0.01 to 0.1%). The V call is TRBV21-1, the J call TRBJ2-5. TRBV21-1 is given as a pseudogene. The CDR3 is 14 residues long. In nucleotides, the CDR3 is TGTGCCAGCAGCAAACTTGAGTACCAAGAGACCCAGTACTTC. Residues: CASSKLEYQETQYF.

The chain recombines TRBV15 with TRBJ2-2; D tentatively reads TRBD1 or TRBD2 (6 bases each). V was trimmed by 1 base and J by 7 bases, leaving 13 bases between them. This CDR3 is built from 15 residues. Germline loops: CDR1 LNHNV, CDR2 YYDKDF (reference sequence). The CDR3 loop is CATSRGSGEDGELFF. As DNA, the CDR3 is TGTGCCACCAGCAGAGGTTCAGGGGAGGACGGGGAGCTGTTTTTT.